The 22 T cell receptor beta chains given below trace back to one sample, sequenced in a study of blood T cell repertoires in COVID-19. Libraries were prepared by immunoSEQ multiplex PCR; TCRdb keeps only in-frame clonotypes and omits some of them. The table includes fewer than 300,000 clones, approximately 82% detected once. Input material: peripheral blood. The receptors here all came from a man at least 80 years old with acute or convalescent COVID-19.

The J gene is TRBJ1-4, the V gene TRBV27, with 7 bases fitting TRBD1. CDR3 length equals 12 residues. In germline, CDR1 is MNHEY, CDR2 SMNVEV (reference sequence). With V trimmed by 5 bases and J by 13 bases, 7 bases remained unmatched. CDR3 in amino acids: CASSTTGWRLFF. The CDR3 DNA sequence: TGTGCCAGCAGTACGACAGGGTGGCGACTGTTTTTT.

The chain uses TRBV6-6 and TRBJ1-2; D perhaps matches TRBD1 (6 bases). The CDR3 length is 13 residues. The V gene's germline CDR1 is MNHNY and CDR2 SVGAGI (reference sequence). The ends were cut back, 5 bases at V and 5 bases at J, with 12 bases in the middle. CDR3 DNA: TGTGCCAGCAGTCGGGGGGGGCCATATGGCTACACCTTC. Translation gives CASSRGGPYGYTF.

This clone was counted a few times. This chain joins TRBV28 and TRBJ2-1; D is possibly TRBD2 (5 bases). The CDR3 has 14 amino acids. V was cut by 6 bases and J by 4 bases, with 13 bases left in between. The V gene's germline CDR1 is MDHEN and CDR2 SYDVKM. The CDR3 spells CASSLSGTYNEQFF. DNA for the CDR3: TGTGCCAGCAGCCTTTCGGGAACATACAATGAGCAGTTCTTC.

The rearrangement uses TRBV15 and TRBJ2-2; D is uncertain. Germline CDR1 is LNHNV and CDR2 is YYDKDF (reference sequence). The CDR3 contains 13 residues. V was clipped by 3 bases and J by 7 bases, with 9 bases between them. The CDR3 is CATSRTSFGELFF. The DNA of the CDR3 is TGTGCCACCAGCAGGACATCATTCGGGGAGCTGTTTTTT.

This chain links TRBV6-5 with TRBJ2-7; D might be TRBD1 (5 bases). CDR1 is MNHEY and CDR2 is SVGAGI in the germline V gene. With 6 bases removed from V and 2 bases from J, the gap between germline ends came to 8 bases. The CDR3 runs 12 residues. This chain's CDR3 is CASRDKTYEQYF. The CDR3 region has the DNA TGTGCCAGCAGGGACAAAACCTACGAGCAGTACTTC.

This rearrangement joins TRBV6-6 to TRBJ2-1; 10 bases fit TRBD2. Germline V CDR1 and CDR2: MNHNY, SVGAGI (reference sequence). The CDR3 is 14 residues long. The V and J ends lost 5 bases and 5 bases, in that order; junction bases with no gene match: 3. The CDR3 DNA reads TGTGCCAGCAGTATAGCGGGAGGCAACAATGAGCAGTTCTTC. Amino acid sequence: CASSIAGGNNEQFF.

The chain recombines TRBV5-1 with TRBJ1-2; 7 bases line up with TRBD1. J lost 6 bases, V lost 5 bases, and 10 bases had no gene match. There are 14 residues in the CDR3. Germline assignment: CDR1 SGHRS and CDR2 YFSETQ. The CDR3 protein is CASSSTGYGHGYTF. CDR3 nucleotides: TGCGCCAGCAGTTCGACAGGGTACGGGCATGGCTACACCTTC.

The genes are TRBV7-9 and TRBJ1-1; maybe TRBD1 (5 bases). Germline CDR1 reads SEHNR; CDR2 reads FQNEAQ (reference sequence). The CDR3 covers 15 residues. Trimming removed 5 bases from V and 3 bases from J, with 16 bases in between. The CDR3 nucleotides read TGTGCCAGCAGCCCGTCAGGAGGGGTTGACACTGAAGCTTTCTTT. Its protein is CASSPSGGVDTEAFF. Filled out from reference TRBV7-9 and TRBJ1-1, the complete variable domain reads DTGVSQNPRHKITKRGQNVTFRCDPISEHNRLYWYRQTLGQGPEFLTYFQNEAQLEKSRLLSDRFSAERPKGSFSTLEIQRTEQGDSAMYLCASSPSGGVDTEAFFGQGTRLTVV.

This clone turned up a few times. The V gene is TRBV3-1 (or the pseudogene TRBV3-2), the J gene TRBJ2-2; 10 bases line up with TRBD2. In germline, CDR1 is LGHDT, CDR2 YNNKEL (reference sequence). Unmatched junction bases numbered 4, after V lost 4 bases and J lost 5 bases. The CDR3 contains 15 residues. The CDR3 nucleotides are TGTGCCAGCAGCCTTACTAGCGGGGTAACCGGGGAGCTGTTTTTT. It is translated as CASSLTSGVTGELFF.

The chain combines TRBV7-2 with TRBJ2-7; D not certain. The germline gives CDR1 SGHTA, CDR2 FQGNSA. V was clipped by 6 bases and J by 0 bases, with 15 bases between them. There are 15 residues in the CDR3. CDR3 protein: CASSPDDNPSYEQYF. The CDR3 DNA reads TGTGCCAGCAGTCCCGATGACAACCCCTCCTACGAGCAGTACTTC.

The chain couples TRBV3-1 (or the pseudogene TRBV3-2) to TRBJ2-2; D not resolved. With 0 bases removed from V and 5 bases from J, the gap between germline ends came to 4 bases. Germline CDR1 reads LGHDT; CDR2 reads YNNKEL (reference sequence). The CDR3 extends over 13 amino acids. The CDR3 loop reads CASSQDRTGELFF. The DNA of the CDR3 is TGTGCCAGCAGCCAAGACAGAACCGGGGAGCTGTTTTTT.

For the CDR3, the DNA is TGCAGCGTTGAGGACAGGACACTAGCCAAAAACATTCAGTACTTC. Translating it yields CSVEDRTLAKNIQYF. The V gene is TRBV29-1, the J gene TRBJ2-4; 7 bases map to TRBD1. The CDR3 covers 15 residues. The J segment lost 0 bases and the V segment lost 3 bases, leaving 5 bases of the junction unmatched. Germline CDR1 and CDR2: SQVTM and ANQGSEA.

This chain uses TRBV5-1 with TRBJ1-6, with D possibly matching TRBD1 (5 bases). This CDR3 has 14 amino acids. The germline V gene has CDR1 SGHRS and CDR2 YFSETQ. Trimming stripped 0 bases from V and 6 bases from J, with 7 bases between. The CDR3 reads CASSLEQVNSPLHF. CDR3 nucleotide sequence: TGCGCCAGCAGCTTGGAACAGGTTAATTCACCCCTCCACTTT.

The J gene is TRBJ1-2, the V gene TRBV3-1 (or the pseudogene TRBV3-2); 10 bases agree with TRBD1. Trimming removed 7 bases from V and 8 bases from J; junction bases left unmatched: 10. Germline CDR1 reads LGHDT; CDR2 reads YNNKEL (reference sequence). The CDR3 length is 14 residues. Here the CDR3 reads CASTDRGQVAGYTF. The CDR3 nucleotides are TGTGCCAGCACCGACAGGGGGCAGGTGGCAGGCTACACCTTC.

The CDR3 bases are TGTGCCAGCAGCCACTCACCGGGACAGAAAAATTCACCCCTCCACTTT. Protein: CASSHSPGQKNSPLHF. The chain is built from TRBV7-2 and TRBJ1-6; TRBD1 matches 7 bases. Germline V gene lookup returns CDR1 SGHTA and CDR2 FQGNSA. The V and J ends lost 5 bases and 7 bases, in that order; junction bases with no gene match: 11. This CDR3 region has 16 residues.

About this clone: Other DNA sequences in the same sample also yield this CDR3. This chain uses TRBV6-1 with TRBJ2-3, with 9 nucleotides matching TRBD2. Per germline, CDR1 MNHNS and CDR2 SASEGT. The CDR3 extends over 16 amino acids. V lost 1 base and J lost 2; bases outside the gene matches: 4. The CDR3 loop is CASSEGGGGATDTQYF. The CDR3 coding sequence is TGTGCCAGCAGTGAAGGAGGCGGGGGGGCCACAGATACGCAGTATTTT.

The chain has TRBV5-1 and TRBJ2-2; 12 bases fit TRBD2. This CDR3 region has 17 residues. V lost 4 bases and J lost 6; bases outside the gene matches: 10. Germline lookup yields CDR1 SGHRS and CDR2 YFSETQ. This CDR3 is CASSPETSGRFSGELFF. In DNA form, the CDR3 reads TGCGCCAGCAGCCCCGAGACTAGCGGGAGATTTTCCGGGGAGCTGTTTTTT.

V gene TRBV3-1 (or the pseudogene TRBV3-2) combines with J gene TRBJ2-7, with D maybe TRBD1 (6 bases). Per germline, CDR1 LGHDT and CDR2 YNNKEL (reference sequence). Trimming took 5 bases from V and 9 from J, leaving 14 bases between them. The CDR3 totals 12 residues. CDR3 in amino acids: CASSKTGYWQYF. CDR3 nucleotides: TGTGCCAGCAGCAAAACAGGGTATTGGCAGTACTTC.

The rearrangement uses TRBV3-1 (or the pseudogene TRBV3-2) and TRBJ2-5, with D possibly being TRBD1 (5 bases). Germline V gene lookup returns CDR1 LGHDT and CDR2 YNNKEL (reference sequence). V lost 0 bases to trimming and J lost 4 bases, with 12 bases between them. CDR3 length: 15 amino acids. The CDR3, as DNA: TGTGCCAGCAGCCAAGAACAGGTCCTGGTAGAGACCCAGTACTTC. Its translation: CASSQEQVLVETQYF.

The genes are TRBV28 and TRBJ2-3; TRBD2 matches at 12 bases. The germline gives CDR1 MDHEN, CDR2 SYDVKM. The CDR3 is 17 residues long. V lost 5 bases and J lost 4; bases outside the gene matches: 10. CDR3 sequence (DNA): TGTGCCAGCAGTCTCGCCAGACTAGCGGGAGTATCAGATACGCAGTATTTT. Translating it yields CASSLARLAGVSDTQYF.

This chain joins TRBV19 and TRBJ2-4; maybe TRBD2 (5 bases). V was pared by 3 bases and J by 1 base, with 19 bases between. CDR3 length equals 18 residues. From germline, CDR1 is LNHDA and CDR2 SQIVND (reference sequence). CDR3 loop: CASSIGSSARGAKNIQYF. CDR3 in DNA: TGTGCCAGTAGTATTGGGTCGTCTGCGCGAGGGGCCAAAAACATTCAGTACTTC. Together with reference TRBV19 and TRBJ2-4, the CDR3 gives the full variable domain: DGGITQSPKYLFRKEGQNVTLSCEQNLNHDAMYWYRQDPGQGLRLIYYSQIVNDFQKGDIAEGYSVSREKKESFPLTVTSAQKNPTAFYLCASSIGSSARGAKNIQYFGAGTRLSVL.

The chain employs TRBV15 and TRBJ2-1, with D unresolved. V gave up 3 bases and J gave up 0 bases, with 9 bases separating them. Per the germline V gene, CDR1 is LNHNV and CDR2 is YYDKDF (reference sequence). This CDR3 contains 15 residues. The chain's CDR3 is CATSSFRSSYNEQFF. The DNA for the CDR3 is TGTGCCACCAGCAGCTTTAGGAGCTCCTACAATGAGCAGTTCTTC.